Shown below are 24 T cell receptor beta chains from a single sample sequenced in a study of blood T cell repertoires in COVID-19. TCRdb keeps only in-frame clones here, not all; method: immunoSEQ multiplex PCR. Altogether roughly 51,000 clones are present, roughly 85% being singletons, with the ten largest covering roughly 2.9%. The material sequenced was peripheral blood. These receptor sequences come from an elderly woman with acute or convalescent COVID-19.

The chain carries TRBV6-5 and TRBJ2-6, with TRBD1 identical over 8 bases. Germline CDR1 MNHEY, CDR2 SVGAGI. The CDR3 runs 15 residues. Trimming at V came to 7 bases and at J to 4 bases, leaving 6 bases not matched to a gene. Here the CDR3 reads CASTSGGTGANVLTF. CDR3 bases: TGTGCCAGCACCTCAGGGGGCACCGGGGCCAACGTCCTGACTTTC.

The CDR3 loop is CASSFDRAGEQYF. The CDR3 bases are TGTGCCAGCAGTTTTGACAGGGCAGGCGAGCAGTACTTC. The rearrangement joins TRBV6-5 to TRBJ2-7, with 7 bases aligning to TRBD1. Germline trimming cut 4 bases from V and 6 bases from J; bases unmatched to any gene: 6. From germline, CDR1 is MNHEY and CDR2 SVGAGI. The CDR3 runs to 13 residues.

CDR3 loop: CASSQEASGGGTDTQYF. CDR3 coding DNA: TGCGCCAGCAGCCAAGAGGCTAGCGGGGGCGGAACAGATACGCAGTATTTT. The chain uses TRBV4-1 and TRBJ2-3; 10 bases match TRBD2. Germline lookup yields CDR1 MGHRA and CDR2 YSYEKL. This CDR3 spans 17 amino acids. J gave up 3 bases and V 0 bases, and 6 bases lay outside the gene matches.

The chain is built from TRBV27 and TRBJ1-5, with 10 bases aligning to TRBD1. The CDR3 covers 16 residues. V lost 6 bases and J lost 0; bases outside the gene matches: 5. Germline values: CDR1 MNHEY, CDR2 SMNVEV (reference sequence). The CDR3 reads CASRLGTGDSNQPQHF. CDR3 DNA sequence: TGTGCCAGCAGGCTCGGGACAGGGGATAGCAATCAGCCCCAGCATTTT.

This clone was seen just once. The genes are TRBV19 and TRBJ1-5; D is uncertain. CDR1 is LNHDA, CDR2 SQIVND, per germline (reference sequence). V lost 3 bases to trimming and J lost 1 base, with 10 bases between them. The CDR3 runs 15 residues. The CDR3 loop is CASSMGEISNQPQHF. The CDR3, as DNA: TGTGCCAGTAGTATGGGAGAGATCAGCAATCAGCCCCAGCATTTT. The complete variable domain, with remaining parts taken from reference TRBV19 and TRBJ1-5, reads DGGITQSPKYLFRKEGQNVTLSCEQNLNHDAMYWYRQDPGQGLRLIYYSQIVNDFQKGDIAEGYSVSREKKESFPLTVTSAQKNPTAFYLCASSMGEISNQPQHFGDGTRLSIL.

The rearrangement uses TRBV21-1 and TRBJ2-1; the table's TRBD1 call for D was not verified on the DNA. TRBV21-1 is recorded as a pseudogene. The CDR3 spans 15 residues. Here the CDR3 DNA reads TGTGCCAGCAGGGCCAGGGGCCCTATTTACAATGAGCAGTTCTTC. Protein product: CASRARGPIYNEQFF.

The chain's CDR3 is CASSKRLAVSTDTQYF. CDR3 DNA sequence: TGTGCCAGCAGCAAACGACTAGCGGTCAGCACAGATACGCAGTATTTT. The gene calls are TRBV7-2 and TRBJ2-3; 9 nucleotides agree with TRBD2. The V gene's germline CDR1 is SGHTA and CDR2 FQGNSA. The CDR3 length is 16 residues. V dropped 5 bases and J dropped 0; count of bases not matched to a gene: 6.

The rearrangement joins TRBV19 to TRBJ2-1, with a tentative D call TRBD2 (5 bases). V lost 3 bases and J lost 10, with 19 bases in between. This CDR3 spans 15 amino acids. Germline CDR1 LNHDA, CDR2 SQIVND (reference sequence). The CDR3 DNA follows: TGTGCCAGTAGTATTCAAAGCGGCCGGGTCGGCGAGCAGTTCTTC. Translated: CASSIQSGRVGEQFF.

The chain carries TRBV19 and TRBJ1-2, with a tentative D call TRBD1 (6 bases). Germline assignment: CDR1 LNHDA and CDR2 SQIVND (reference sequence). CDR3 length equals 12 residues. The ends were cut back, 7 bases at V and 8 bases at J, with 14 bases in the middle. The CDR3 loop is CASTSPGAGYTF. The CDR3 coding sequence is TGTGCCAGTACCTCTCCAGGGGCGGGCTACACCTTC.

The chain employs TRBV19 and TRBJ1-5; 9 bases align to TRBD1. J was trimmed by 7 bases and V by 6 bases; bases with no gene match: 4. The CDR3 runs 13 residues. Germline CDR1 and CDR2: LNHDA and SQIVND (reference sequence). The CDR3 DNA follows: TGTGCCAGTAGGGGACAGGGAGGCCAGCCCCAGCATTTT. Encoded protein: CASRGQGGQPQHF.

This clone was seen just once. The chain recombines TRBV6-5 with TRBJ1-2; no clear D. CDR1 and CDR2 (germline): MNHEY, SVGAGI. The CDR3 covers 15 residues. Deletions cut 7 bases from V and 0 bases from J, with 15 bases between. Here the CDR3 DNA reads TGTGCCAGCAACCGTCCCGTGGCCTCTAACTATGGCTACACCTTC. It translates to CASNRPVASNYGYTF.

This clone occurred once. The chain employs TRBV4-1 and TRBJ1-5; D ambiguous. Trimming shortened V by 3 bases and J by 5 bases, and 8 bases separated the two germline ends. Germline CDR1 MGHRA, CDR2 YSYEKL. The CDR3 has 13 amino acids. The CDR3 loop is CASSHPGDQPQHF. The CDR3 coding sequence is TGCGCCAGCAGCCACCCGGGAGATCAGCCCCAGCATTTT.

The chain carries TRBV20-1 and TRBJ1-2; 8 positions agree with TRBD1. CDR1 and CDR2 from the germline V gene are DFQATT and SNEGSKA (reference sequence). V dropped 7 bases and J dropped 7; count of bases not matched to a gene: 5. CDR3 length: 11 residues. CDR3: CSGTGSGGYTF. DNA for the CDR3: TGCAGTGGGACAGGGAGCGGTGGCTACACCTTC.

This chain joins TRBV5-1 and TRBJ2-7, with 9 positions matching TRBD2. V dropped 4 bases and J dropped 1; count of bases not matched to a gene: 6. Germline values: CDR1 SGHRS, CDR2 YFSETQ. There are 15 residues in the CDR3. In DNA, the CDR3 is TGCGCCAGCAGCCTCCTAGCGGGGAGGTCCTACGAGCAGTACTTC. Translating gives CASSLLAGRSYEQYF.

The chain employs TRBV5-1 and TRBJ1-2, with D possibly matching TRBD1 (6 bases). This CDR3 is 15 amino acids long. Per the germline V gene, CDR1 is SGHRS and CDR2 is YFSETQ. The V end was cut by 1 base, the J end by 1 base, with 11 bases between. CDR3 in amino acids: CASSLLGTSNYGYTF. The CDR3 nucleotides read TGCGCCAGCAGCTTGCTAGGGACAAGTAACTATGGCTACACCTTC.

V is TRBV2 and J is TRBJ1-3; D ambiguous. CDR3 size: 14 residues. V was cut by 3 bases and J by 4 bases, with 10 bases left in between. Germline values: CDR1 SNHLY, CDR2 FYNNEI. The chain's CDR3 is CASSDRGKGNTIYF. The CDR3 nucleotides read TGTGCCAGCAGTGATCGGGGAAAAGGAAACACCATATATTTT.

CDR3: CASSLGGSGYTF. The CDR3 DNA reads TGTGCCAGCAGTTTAGGGGGCAGTGGCTACACCTTC. This chain links TRBV27 with TRBJ1-2; D possibly corresponds to TRBD1 (6 bases). V was shortened by 2 bases and J by 7 bases, with 8 bases between the two germline ends. Per germline, CDR1 MNHEY and CDR2 SMNVEV (reference sequence). The CDR3 is 12 amino acids.

A single count supports this clone. The chain recombines TRBV14 with TRBJ1-6; 7 bases align to TRBD1. The germline CDR1 and CDR2 sequences are SGHDN and FVKESK. The CDR3 covers 14 residues. V lost 5 bases, J lost 7 bases, and 5 bases stayed unmatched. The CDR3 coding sequence is TGTGCCAGCAGCTGGACAGGAGGCAATTCACCCCTCCACTTT. Translation gives CASSWTGGNSPLHF.

J is TRBJ2-3 and V is TRBV3-1 (or the pseudogene TRBV3-2), with 8 nucleotides matching TRBD2. This CDR3 is built from 14 residues. CDR1 is LGHDT, CDR2 YNNKEL, per germline (reference sequence). V was clipped by 3 bases and J by 2 bases; unmatched bases: 1. The CDR3 protein is CASSHGLATDTQYF. In nucleotides, the CDR3 is TGTGCCAGCAGCCACGGACTAGCCACAGATACGCAGTATTTT.

V is TRBV11-2 and J is TRBJ1-1; a weak D match, TRBD1 (6 bases). Germline-derived CDR1 and CDR2 are SGHAT and FQNNGV. This CDR3 has 15 residues. V was cut by 6 bases and J by 8 bases, with 22 bases left in between. CDR3: CASSADRWGRVEAFF. The CDR3 DNA reads TGTGCCAGCAGTGCCGACAGGTGGGGGCGCGTCGAAGCTTTCTTT. The full variable domain, its missing parts supplied by reference TRBV11-2 and TRBJ1-1, is EAGVAQSPRYKIIEKRQSVAFWCNPISGHATLYWYQQILGQGPKLLIQFQNNGVVDDSQLPKDRFSAERLKGVDSTLKIQPAKLEDSAVYLCASSADRWGRVEAFFGQGTRLTVV.

The chain couples TRBV29-1 to TRBJ2-2; 12 bases line up with TRBD2. CDR3 length: 16 amino acids. Germline CDR1 reads SQVTM; CDR2 reads ANQGSEA. Trimming removed 3 bases from V and 5 bases from J; junction bases left unmatched: 7. CDR3: CSVEESSGGATGELFF. The CDR3 DNA is TGCAGCGTTGAGGAATCTAGCGGGGGGGCTACCGGGGAGCTGTTTTTT.

This clone is a singleton in its sample. This chain connects TRBV19 to TRBJ2-3, with TRBD2 matching 11 bases. From germline, CDR1 is LNHDA and CDR2 SQIVND (reference sequence). The J segment lost 4 bases and the V segment lost 1 base, leaving 4 bases of the junction unmatched. The CDR3 spans 16 residues. The CDR3 loop reads CASSIVSGGASDTQYF. CDR3 DNA: TGTGCCAGTAGTATAGTTAGCGGGGGGGCTTCAGATACGCAGTATTTT.

This sequence joins TRBV18 and TRBJ2-7; 7 bases agree with TRBD2. The germline V gene has CDR1 KGHSH and CDR2 LQKENI. Trimming took 4 bases from V and 2 from J; bases not matched to a gene: 8. This CDR3 region has 15 residues. CDR3 sequence (DNA): TGTGCCAGCTCACAAGCGGGACCATTTACCTACGAGCAGTACTTC. Encoded protein: CASSQAGPFTYEQYF.

This clone appeared once. The chain has TRBV11-2 and TRBJ2-2; 8 bases are shared with TRBD1. The junction had 6 bases not matched to a gene; V was cut back by 4 bases and J by 5 bases. Germline V gene sequence: CDR1 SGHAT, CDR2 FQNNGV. The CDR3 spans 15 residues. The CDR3 protein is CASSSWTGRTGELFF. DNA of the CDR3: TGTGCCAGCAGCTCCTGGACAGGGCGGACCGGGGAGCTGTTTTTT.